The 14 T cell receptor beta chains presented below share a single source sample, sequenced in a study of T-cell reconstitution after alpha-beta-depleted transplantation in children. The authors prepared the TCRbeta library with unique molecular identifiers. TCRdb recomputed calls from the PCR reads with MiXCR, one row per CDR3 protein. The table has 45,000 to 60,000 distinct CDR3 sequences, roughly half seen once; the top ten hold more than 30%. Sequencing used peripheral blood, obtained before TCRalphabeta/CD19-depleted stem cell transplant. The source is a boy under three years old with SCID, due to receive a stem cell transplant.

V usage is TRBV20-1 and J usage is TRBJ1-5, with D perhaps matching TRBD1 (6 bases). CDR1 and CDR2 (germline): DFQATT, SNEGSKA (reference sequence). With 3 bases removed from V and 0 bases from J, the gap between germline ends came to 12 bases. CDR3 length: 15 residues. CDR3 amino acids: CSASPGAYSNQPQHF. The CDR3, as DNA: TGCAGTGCTAGTCCGGGGGCTTATAGCAATCAGCCCCAGCATTTT.

The CDR3 is CASWEIGTENTGELFF. CDR3 in DNA: TGTGCCAGCTGGGAAATCGGGACAGAGAACACCGGGGAGCTGTTTTTT. The rearrangement joins TRBV2 to TRBJ2-2; 7 bases are a match to TRBD1. The CDR3 runs to 16 residues. Germline assignment: CDR1 SNHLY and CDR2 FYNNEI. V dropped 8 bases and J dropped 1; count of bases not matched to a gene: 10.

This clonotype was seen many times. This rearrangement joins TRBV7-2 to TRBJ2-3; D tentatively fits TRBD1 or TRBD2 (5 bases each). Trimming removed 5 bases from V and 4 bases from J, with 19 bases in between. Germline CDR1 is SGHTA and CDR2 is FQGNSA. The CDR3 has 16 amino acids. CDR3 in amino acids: CASSPTLGPLPDTQYF. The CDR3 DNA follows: TGTGCCAGCAGCCCAACCTTGGGACCCCTGCCAGATACGCAGTATTTT.

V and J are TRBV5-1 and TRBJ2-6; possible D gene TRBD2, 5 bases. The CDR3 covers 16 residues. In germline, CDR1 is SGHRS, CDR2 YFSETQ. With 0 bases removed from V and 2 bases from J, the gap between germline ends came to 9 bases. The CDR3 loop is CASSLAVGAGANVLTF. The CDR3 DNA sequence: TGCGCCAGCAGCTTGGCCGTGGGAGCTGGGGCCAACGTCCTGACTTTC.

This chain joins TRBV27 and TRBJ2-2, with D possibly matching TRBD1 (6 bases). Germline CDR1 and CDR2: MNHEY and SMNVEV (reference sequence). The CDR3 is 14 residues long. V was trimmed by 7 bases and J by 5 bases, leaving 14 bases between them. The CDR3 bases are TGTGCCAGCAAATCAGGGGCCACTACCGGGGAGCTGTTTTTT. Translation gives CASKSGATTGELFF.

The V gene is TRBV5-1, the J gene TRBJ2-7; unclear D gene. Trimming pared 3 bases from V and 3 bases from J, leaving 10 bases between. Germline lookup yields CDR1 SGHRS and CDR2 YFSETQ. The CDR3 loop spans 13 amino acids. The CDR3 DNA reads TGCGCCAGCAGCTCCGAACCCCACTACGAGCAGTACTTC. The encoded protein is CASSSEPHYEQYF.

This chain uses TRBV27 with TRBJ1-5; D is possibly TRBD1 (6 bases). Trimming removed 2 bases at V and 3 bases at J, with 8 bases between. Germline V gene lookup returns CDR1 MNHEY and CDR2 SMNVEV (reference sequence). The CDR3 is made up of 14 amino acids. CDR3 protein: CASSLQGNNQPQHF. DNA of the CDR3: TGTGCCAGCAGTTTACAGGGGAACAATCAGCCCCAGCATTTT.

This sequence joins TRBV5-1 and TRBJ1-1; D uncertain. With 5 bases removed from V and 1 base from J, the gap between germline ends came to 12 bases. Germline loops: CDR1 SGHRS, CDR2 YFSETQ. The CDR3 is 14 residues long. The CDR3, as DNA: TGCGCCAGCAGGGAGGGTTTGGGGAACACTGAAGCTTTCTTT. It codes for CASREGLGNTEAFF.

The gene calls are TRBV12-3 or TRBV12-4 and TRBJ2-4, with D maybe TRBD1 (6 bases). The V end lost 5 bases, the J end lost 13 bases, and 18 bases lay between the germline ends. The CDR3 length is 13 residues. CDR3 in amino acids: CASSPTDTGQQYF. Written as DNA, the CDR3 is TGTGCCAGCAGTCCAACGGACACAGGGCAGCAGTACTTC.

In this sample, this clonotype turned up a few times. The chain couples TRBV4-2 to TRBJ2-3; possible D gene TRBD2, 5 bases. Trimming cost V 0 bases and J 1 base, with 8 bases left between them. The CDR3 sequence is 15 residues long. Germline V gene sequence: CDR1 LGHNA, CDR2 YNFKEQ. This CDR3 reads CASSQESAGTDTQYF. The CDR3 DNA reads TGTGCCAGCAGCCAAGAATCAGCGGGCACAGATACGCAGTATTTT.

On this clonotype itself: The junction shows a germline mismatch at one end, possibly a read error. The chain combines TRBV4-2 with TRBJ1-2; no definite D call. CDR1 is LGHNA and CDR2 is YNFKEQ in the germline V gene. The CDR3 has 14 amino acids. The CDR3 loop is CASSQARTNYGDTF. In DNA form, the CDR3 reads TGTGCCAGCAGCCAAGCTAGGACGAACTATGGCGACACCTTC.

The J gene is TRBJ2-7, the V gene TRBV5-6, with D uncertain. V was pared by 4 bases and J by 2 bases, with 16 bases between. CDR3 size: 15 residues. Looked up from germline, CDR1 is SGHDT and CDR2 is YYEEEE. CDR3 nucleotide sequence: TGTGCCAGCAGCCATGTCGGTTCACAAGCCTACGAGCAGTACTTC. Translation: CASSHVGSQAYEQYF.

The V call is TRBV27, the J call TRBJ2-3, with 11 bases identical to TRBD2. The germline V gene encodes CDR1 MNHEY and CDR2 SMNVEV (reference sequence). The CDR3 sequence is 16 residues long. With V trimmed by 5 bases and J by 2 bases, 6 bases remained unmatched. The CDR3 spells CASSDLAGGPTDTQYF. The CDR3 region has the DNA TGTGCCAGCAGTGACCTAGCGGGGGGCCCCACAGATACGCAGTATTTT.

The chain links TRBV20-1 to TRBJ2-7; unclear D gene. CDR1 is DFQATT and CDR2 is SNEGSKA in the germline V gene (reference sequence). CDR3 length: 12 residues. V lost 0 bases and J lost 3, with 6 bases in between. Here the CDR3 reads CSARDRGYEQYF. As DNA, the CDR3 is TGCAGTGCTAGAGATCGTGGCTACGAGCAGTACTTC.